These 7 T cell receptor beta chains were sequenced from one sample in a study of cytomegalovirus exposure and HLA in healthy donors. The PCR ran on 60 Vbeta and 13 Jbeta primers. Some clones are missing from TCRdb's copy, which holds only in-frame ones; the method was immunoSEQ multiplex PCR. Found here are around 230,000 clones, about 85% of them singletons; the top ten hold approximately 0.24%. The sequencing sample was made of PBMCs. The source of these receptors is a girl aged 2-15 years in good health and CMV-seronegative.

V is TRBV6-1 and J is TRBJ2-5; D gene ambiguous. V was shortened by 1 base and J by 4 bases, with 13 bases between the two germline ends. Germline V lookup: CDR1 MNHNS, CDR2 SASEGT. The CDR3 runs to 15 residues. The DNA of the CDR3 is TGTGCCAGCAGTGAAGTATTGTGGTTGGCAGAGACCCAGTACTTC. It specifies CASSEVLWLAETQYF.

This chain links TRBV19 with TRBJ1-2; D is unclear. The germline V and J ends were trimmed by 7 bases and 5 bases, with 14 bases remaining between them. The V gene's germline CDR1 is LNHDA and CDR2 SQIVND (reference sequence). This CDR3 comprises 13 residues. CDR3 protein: CASTPQASYGYTF. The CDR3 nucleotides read TGTGCCAGTACCCCCCAGGCTTCATATGGCTACACCTTC.

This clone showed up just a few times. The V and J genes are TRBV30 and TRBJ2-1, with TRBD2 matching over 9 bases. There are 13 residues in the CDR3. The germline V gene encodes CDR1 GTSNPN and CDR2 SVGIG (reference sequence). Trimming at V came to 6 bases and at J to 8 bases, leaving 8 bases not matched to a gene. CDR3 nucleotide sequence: TGTGCCTGCTGCGGGAGGGCGGGCGATGAGCAGTTCTTC. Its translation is CACCGRAGDEQFF.

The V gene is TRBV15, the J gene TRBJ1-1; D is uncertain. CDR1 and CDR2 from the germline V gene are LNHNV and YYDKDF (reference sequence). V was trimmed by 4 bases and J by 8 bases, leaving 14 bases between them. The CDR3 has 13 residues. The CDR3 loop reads CATSTALEEEAFF. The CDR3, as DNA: TGTGCCACCAGCACCGCCCTCGAGGAGGAAGCTTTCTTT.

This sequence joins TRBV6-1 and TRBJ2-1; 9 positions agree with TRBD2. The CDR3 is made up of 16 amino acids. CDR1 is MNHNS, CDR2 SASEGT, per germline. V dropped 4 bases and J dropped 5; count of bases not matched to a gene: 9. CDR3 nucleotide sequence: TGTGCCAGCAGTGCGCCCGGGACTAGCAGTAACAATGAGCAGTTCTTC. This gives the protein CASSAPGTSSNNEQFF.

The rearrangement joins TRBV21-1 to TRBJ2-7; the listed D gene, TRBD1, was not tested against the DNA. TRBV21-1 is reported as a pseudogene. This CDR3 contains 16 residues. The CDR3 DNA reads TGTGCCAGCAGCAAAGCGCTATGGACAGAGGCTGGGGAGCAGTACTTC. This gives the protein CASSKALWTEAGEQYF.

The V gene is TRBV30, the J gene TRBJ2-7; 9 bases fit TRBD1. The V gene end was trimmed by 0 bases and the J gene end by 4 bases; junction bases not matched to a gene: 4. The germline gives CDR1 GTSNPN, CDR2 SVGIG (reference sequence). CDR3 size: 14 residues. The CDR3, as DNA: TGTGCCTGGAGTGTAGGGGGACAGGGATACGAGCAGTACTTC. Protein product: CAWSVGGQGYEQYF.